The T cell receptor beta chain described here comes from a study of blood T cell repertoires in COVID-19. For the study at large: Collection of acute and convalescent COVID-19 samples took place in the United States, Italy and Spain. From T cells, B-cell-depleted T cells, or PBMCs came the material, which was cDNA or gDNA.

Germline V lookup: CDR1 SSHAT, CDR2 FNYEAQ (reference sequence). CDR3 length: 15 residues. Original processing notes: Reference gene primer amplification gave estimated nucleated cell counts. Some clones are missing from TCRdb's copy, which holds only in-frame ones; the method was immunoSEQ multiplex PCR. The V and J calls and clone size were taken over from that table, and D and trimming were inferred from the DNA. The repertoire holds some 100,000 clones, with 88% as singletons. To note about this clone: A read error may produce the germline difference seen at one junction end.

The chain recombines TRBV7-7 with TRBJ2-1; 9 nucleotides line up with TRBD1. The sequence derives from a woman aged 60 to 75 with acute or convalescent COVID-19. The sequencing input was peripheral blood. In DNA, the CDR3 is TGTGCTAGCAGCTTAAGCGGGACAGGGATCAATGAGCAGTTCTTC. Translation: CASSLSGTGINEQFF.